The next 20 T cell receptor beta chains were all read from a single sample in a study of cytomegalovirus exposure and HLA in healthy donors. This PCR relied on a set of 60 Vbeta primers and 13 Jbeta primers. Profiling relied on immunoSEQ multiplex PCR, and the TCRdb table lists in-frame clones only, not all of them. The sample carries over 70,000 clones, over 55% recorded once. Material for sequencing was PBMCs. The receptors here all came from a woman aged 45-59 years in good health and CMV-seropositive.

This rearrangement joins TRBV5-6 to TRBJ1-2; TRBD1 might be the D (5 bases). CDR1 and CDR2 from the germline V gene are SGHDT and YYEEEE. Trimming stripped 0 bases from V and 5 bases from J, with 8 bases between. This CDR3 contains 13 residues. The CDR3 DNA follows: TGTGCCAGCAGCTTGGGGTCAGGGTATGGCTACACCTTC. Protein: CASSLGSGYGYTF.

The CDR3 DNA reads TGCAGCGTCACCACTAGCGGGGGACCAGATACGCAGTATTTT. Its protein is CSVTTSGGPDTQYF. The chain recombines TRBV29-1 with TRBJ2-3, with 11 bases lining up with TRBD2. Germline values: CDR1 SQVTM, CDR2 ANQGSEA. CDR3 size: 14 residues. Trimming removed 6 bases from V and 4 bases from J; junction bases left unmatched: 6.

A note on this clone: Because it lacks the conserved phenylalanine or tryptophan at the end, this CDR3 is likely a read error. It is unclear where the CDR3 begins or ends on the DNA, so no DNA is shown, and the CDR3 is as TCRdb lists it. CDR3: CASSPAQEGGGPSL. The chain recombines TRBV18 with TRBJ1-1. The germline V gene has CDR1 KGHSH and CDR2 LQKENI. Inclusive of both ends, the CDR3 amounts to 14 amino acids.

The V gene is TRBV7-6, the J gene TRBJ2-1; 10 nucleotides align to TRBD2. CDR3 length equals 15 residues. Per the germline V gene, CDR1 is SGHVS and CDR2 is FNYEAQ. V shed 2 bases and J 4 bases; nucleotides not matched to a gene: 2. The CDR3 nucleotides read TGTGCCAGCAGCTTAAATAGCGGGGGGTACAATGAGCAGTTCTTC. Encoded protein: CASSLNSGGYNEQFF.

The chain employs TRBV7-8 and TRBJ2-5, with 9 nucleotides matching TRBD2. Germline CDR1 reads SGHVS; CDR2 reads FQNEAQ. V shed 8 bases and J 2 bases; nucleotides not matched to a gene: 6. The CDR3 spans 14 residues. The CDR3 nucleotides are TGTGCCAGCGGCCGAACTAGCGGGCAAGAGACCCAGTACTTC. Protein: CASGRTSGQETQYF.

This chain uses TRBV15 with TRBJ2-7; possibly TRBD1 for D (5 bases). This CDR3 spans 13 amino acids. From germline, CDR1 is LNHNV and CDR2 YYDKDF (reference sequence). Between the trimmed V and J ends, which lost 3 bases and 3 bases, there was a span of 9 bases. CDR3 DNA sequence: TGTGCCACCAGCAGGTCAGGGAACTACGAGCAGTACTTC. It is translated as CATSRSGNYEQYF.

The genes are TRBV5-1 and TRBJ1-1, with unresolved D. The germline V gene has CDR1 SGHRS and CDR2 YFSETQ. V dropped 1 base and J dropped 1 base, with 5 bases sitting between them. The CDR3 runs to 13 residues. This CDR3 is CASSLSQNTEAFF. The CDR3 nucleotides are TGCGCCAGCAGCTTGAGCCAGAACACTGAAGCTTTCTTT.

The gene calls are TRBV5-6 and TRBJ2-6; D not certain. The length of the CDR3 is 16 residues. CDR1 SGHDT and CDR2 YYEEEE come from the germline V gene. The V gene lost 0 bases and the J gene lost 1 base, with 8 bases spanning the gap. The CDR3 coding sequence is TGTGCCAGCAGCTTGGTTCACCTATCTGGGGCCAACGTCCTGACTTTC. Protein sequence: CASSLVHLSGANVLTF.

The chain employs TRBV18 and TRBJ1-2; TRBD1 matches at 9 bases. This CDR3 region has 15 residues. Germline-derived CDR1 and CDR2 are KGHSH and LQKENI. Germline trimming cut 5 bases from V and 3 bases from J; bases unmatched to any gene: 7. CDR3 sequence: CASSSEQGAHYGYTF. CDR3 nucleotide sequence: TGTGCCAGCTCATCCGAACAGGGGGCCCACTATGGCTACACCTTC. The full variable domain, completed using reference TRBV18 and TRBJ1-2, is NAGVMQNPRHLVRRRGQEARLRCSPMKGHSHVYWYRQLPEEGLKFMVYLQKENIIDESGMPKERFSAEFPKEGPSILRIQQVVRGDSAAYFCASSSEQGAHYGYTFGSGTRLTVV.

This clone has only one observation. This chain connects TRBV6-1 to TRBJ2-1, with 7 positions matching TRBD1. This CDR3 is built from 14 residues. The V gene's germline CDR1 is MNHNS and CDR2 SASEGT. With V trimmed by 5 bases and J by 7 bases, 8 bases remained unmatched. The chain's CDR3 is CASSIPTGSNEQFF. The CDR3 DNA is TGTGCCAGCAGTATACCGACAGGGTCGAATGAGCAGTTCTTC.

As regards this clone: At the DNA level, this CDR3 is encoded by other sequences in the same sample as well. The chain combines TRBV19 with TRBJ1-5, with D unresolved. CDR3 length equals 15 residues. The germline V gene encodes CDR1 LNHDA and CDR2 SQIVND (reference sequence). Trimming stripped 3 bases from V and 0 bases from J, with 9 bases between. CDR3 nucleotide sequence: TGTGCCAGTAGTATCGGAGGGTATAGCAATCAGCCCCAGCATTTT. As protein: CASSIGGYSNQPQHF.

V usage is TRBV7-9 and J usage is TRBJ1-5; D unclear. V was shortened by 2 bases and J by 0 bases, with 14 bases between the two germline ends. The CDR3 contains 17 residues. Germline V gene sequence: CDR1 SEHNR, CDR2 FQNEAQ (reference sequence). In DNA form, the CDR3 reads TGTGCCAGCAGCTTAAGCCTTCAGGAACCTAGCAATCAGCCCCAGCATTTT. Amino acids: CASSLSLQEPSNQPQHF.

By share, this clone ranks as medium-sized. This rearrangement joins TRBV6-5 to TRBJ2-7; 11 bases align to TRBD2. The CDR3 sequence is 15 residues long. The V and J ends lost 6 bases and 4 bases, in that order; junction bases with no gene match: 8. Germline assignment: CDR1 MNHEY and CDR2 SVGAGI. CDR3 amino acids: CASSYGTSGHYEQYF. CDR3 sequence (DNA): TGTGCCAGCAGCTACGGGACTAGCGGCCATTACGAGCAGTACTTC.

This clone came up a few times. This sequence joins TRBV5-1 and TRBJ2-5; TRBD2 aligns across 7 bases. The CDR3 runs to 16 residues. V shed 2 bases, J shed 2 bases, and the junction held 9 bases outside the gene matches. Germline V gene data show CDR1 as SGHRS and CDR2 as YFSETQ. This chain's CDR3 is CASSFGLAVGQETQYF. The CDR3 nucleotides read TGCGCCAGCAGCTTCGGGCTAGCGGTTGGACAAGAGACCCAGTACTTC. Using reference TRBV5-1 and TRBJ2-5 for the parts outside the CDR3, the full variable domain is KAGVTQTPRYLIKTRGQQVTLSCSPISGHRSVSWYQQTPGQGLQFLFEYFSETQRNKGNFPGRFSGRQFSNSRSEMNVSTLELGDSALYLCASSFGLAVGQETQYFGPGTRLLVL.

The gene calls are TRBV29-1 and TRBJ2-7; D remains unclear. Germline assignment: CDR1 SQVTM and CDR2 ANQGSEA. CDR3 length equals 13 residues. V lost 0 bases, J lost 4 bases, and 10 bases lay in between. The CDR3 coding sequence is TGCAGCGTTGAAGATGGAGAGCTATACGAGCAGTACTTC. Translating it yields CSVEDGELYEQYF.

This clone was counted between two and nine times. V is TRBV7-8 and J is TRBJ2-7; D might be TRBD1 (5 bases). CDR1 and CDR2 from the germline V gene are SGHVS and FQNEAQ. CDR3 length: 13 residues. V was clipped by 4 bases and J by 4 bases, with 11 bases between them. CDR3 sequence reads: CASSSGIFYEQYF. For the CDR3, the DNA is TGTGCCAGCAGCTCAGGGATTTTTTACGAGCAGTACTTC.

This clone was found a few times. The chain employs TRBV10-3 and TRBJ2-7; TRBD1 agrees at 8 bases. V was clipped by 11 bases and J by 2 bases; unmatched bases: 11. The CDR3 length is 14 residues. In germline, CDR1 is ENHRY, CDR2 SYGVKD. The CDR3 region is CASKQGGTTYEQYF. In nucleotides, the CDR3 is TGTGCCTCCAAACAGGGGGGCACAACCTACGAGCAGTACTTC.

This clone was detected once. The gene calls are TRBV7-9 and TRBJ1-1; TRBD1 is a possible D gene (5 bases). The CDR3 runs to 14 residues. Germline assignment: CDR1 SEHNR and CDR2 FQNEAQ (reference sequence). Trimming left V 4 bases short and J 7 bases short, with 16 bases between. This CDR3 reads CASSSQGGDLEAFF. CDR3 bases: TGTGCCAGCAGCTCGCAGGGAGGAGATCTTGAAGCTTTCTTT.

The chain couples TRBV4-2 to TRBJ1-1, with TRBD1 as a possible D gene (5 bases). Deletions cut 3 bases from V and 4 bases from J, with 15 bases between. CDR1 and CDR2 from the germline V gene are LGHNA and YNFKEQ. There are 15 residues in the CDR3. The CDR3 region is CASSHSKGLATEAFF. The CDR3 DNA is TGTGCCAGCAGCCATTCTAAGGGACTCGCCACTGAAGCTTTCTTT.

This clone was detected once. The CDR3: CASSSTGIRGRAGELFF. CDR3 bases: TGTGCCAGCAGTTCCACGGGCATTAGGGGGCGAGCCGGGGAGCTGTTTTTT. The chain recombines TRBV28 with TRBJ2-2, with TRBD1 matching 7 bases. The germline gives CDR1 MDHEN, CDR2 SYDVKM. J lost 6 bases, V lost 4 bases, and 14 bases had no gene match. This CDR3 has 17 residues.